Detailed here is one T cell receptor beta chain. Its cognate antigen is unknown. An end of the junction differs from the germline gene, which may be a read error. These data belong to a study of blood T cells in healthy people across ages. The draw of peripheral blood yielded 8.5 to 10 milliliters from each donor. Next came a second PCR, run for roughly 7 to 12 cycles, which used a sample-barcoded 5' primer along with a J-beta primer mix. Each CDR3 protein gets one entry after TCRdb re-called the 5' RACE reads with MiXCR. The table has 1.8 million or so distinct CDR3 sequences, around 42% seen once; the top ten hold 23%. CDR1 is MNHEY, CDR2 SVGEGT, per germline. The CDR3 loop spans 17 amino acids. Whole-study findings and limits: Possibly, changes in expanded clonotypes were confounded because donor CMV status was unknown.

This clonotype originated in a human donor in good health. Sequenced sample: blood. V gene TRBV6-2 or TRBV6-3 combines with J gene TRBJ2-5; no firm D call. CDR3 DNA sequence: TGTGCCAACAGTTACTCGACGGCTAGTGGCTTCCAAGAGACCCAGTACTTC. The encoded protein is CANSYSTASGFQETQYF.